These 2 T cell receptor beta chains originate from one sample sequenced in a study of identical twins' blood T cells. MiXCR was run by TCRdb on the 5' RACE reads, yielding one entry per CDR3 protein. The sample consists of 300,000 to 450,000 distinct CDR3 sequences, roughly 28% of them appearing once. Material: PBMCs. Receptors originate from a woman between 18 and 49 years old in good health.

V and J are TRBV27 and TRBJ1-1; no definite D call. The ends were cut back, 6 bases at V and 11 bases at J, with 19 bases in the middle. Germline V gene lookup returns CDR1 MNHEY and CDR2 SMNVEV (reference sequence). This CDR3 spans 13 amino acids. CDR3 nucleotides: TGTGCCAGCAGCCTAGGACCCTCCAATAGGGCTTTCTTT. Its translation is CASSLGPSNRAFF.

In its sample, this clonotype was seen a few times. The V and J genes are TRBV28 and TRBJ2-3; D remains unclear. This CDR3 contains 12 residues. In germline, CDR1 is MDHEN, CDR2 SYDVKM. V lost 8 bases and J lost 9, with 15 bases in between. CDR3 nucleotides: TGTGCCAGCCACGGACCCACTGGAACGCAGTATTTT. This sequence encodes CASHGPTGTQYF.